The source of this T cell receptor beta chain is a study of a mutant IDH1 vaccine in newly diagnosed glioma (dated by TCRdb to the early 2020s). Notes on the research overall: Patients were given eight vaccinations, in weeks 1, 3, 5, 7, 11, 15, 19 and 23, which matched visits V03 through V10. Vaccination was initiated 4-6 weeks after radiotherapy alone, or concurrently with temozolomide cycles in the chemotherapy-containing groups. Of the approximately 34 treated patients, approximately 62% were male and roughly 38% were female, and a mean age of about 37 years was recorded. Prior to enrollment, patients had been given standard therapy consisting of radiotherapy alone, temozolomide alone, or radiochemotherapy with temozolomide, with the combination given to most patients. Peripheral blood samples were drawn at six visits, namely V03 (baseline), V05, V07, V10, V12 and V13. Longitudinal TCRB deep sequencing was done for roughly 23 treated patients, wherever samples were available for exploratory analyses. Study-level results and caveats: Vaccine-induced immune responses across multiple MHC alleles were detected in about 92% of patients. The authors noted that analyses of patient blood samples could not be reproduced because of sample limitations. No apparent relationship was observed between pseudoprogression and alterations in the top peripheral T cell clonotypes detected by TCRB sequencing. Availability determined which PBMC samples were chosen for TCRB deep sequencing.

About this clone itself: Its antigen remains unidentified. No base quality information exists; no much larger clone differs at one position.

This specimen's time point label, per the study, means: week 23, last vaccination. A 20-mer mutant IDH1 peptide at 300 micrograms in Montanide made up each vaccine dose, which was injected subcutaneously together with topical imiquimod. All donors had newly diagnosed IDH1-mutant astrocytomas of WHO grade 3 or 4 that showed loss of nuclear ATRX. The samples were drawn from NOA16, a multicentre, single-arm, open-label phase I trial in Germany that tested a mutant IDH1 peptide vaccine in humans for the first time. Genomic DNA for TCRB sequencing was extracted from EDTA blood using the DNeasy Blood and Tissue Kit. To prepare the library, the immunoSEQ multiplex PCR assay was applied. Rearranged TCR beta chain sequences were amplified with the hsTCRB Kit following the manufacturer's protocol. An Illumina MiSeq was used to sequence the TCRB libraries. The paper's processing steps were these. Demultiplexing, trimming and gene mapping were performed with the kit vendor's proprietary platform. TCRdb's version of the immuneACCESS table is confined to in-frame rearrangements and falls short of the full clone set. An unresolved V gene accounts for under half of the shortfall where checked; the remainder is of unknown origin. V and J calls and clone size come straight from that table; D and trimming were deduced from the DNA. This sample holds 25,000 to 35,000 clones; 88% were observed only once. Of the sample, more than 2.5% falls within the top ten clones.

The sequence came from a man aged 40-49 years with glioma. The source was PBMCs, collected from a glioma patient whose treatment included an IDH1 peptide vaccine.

The nucleotides read TGTGCCAGCAGCCCCCGGACGGTGAACACCGGGGAGCTGTTTTTT. Translated, it gives CASSPRTVNTGELFF. The chain uses TRBV9 and TRBJ2-2, with the D gene not clear enough to name. There are 15 amino acids in the CDR3, from cysteine to phenylalanine inclusive. The only DNA kept is the CDR3, 45 bases in frame from the first base. Deletion took 4 bases off V and 1 base off J, with a span of 11 bases between the germline ends. Per the germline V gene, SGDLS is the CDR1 and YYNGEE is the CDR2.